This TCR beta chain was recorded in a study of shared clonotypes between healthy human individuals. Study as a whole: Ranging from 18 to 49 in age, donors were two women and a few men.

Genomic DNA of every subset was divided equally among multiple immunoSEQ plates. Sequencing used immunoSEQ multiplex PCR; TCRdb keeps in-frame clones, though not all of them. The sample records 2 million to 2.5 million clones, just over 90% being singletons. General observations from the study: Clonotype sharing across a few donors was observed for around 5% of naive CD4 clonotypes. On the whole, naive subsets had larger estimated richness than memory subsets had.

Naivety among CD8 cells was defined by CD45RO negativity and positive CCR7 selection, thereby excluding terminally differentiated effector memory CD45RA+ cells. In the case of this clone: The antigen is not known.

The clonotype comes from a man younger than 30 in good health. Some clones in this sample may be carry-over from other donors' samples. Sequenced: naive CD8+ T cells from PBMCs.

CDR3 residues: CATSSLSGRDTQYF. CDR3 DNA sequence: TGTGCCACCAGCAGCCTTAGCGGGAGGGATACGCAGTATTTT. The J gene is TRBJ2-3, the V gene TRBV15, with 10 bases aligning to TRBD2. CDR1 LNHNV and CDR2 YYDKDF come from the germline V gene (reference sequence). The CDR3 contains 14 residues. V lost 3 bases, J lost 6 bases, and 3 bases stayed unmatched.